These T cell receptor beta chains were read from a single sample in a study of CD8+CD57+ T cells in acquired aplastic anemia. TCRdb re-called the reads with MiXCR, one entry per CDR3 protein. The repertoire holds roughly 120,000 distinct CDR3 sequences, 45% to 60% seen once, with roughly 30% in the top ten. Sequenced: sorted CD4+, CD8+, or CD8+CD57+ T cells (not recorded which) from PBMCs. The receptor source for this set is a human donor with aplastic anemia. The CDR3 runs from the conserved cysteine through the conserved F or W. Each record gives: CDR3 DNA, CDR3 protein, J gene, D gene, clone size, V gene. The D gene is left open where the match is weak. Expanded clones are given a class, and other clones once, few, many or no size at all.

TGTGCCAGCAGCCCTAGAGAGGCCGGGGCGGGCGAGCAGTACTTC	CASSPREAGAGEQYF	TRBJ2-7	-	-	TRBV5-4
TGCGCCAGCAGCTTGGGTCCCTCTGAGCAGTACTTC	CASSLGPSEQYF	TRBJ2-7	-	-	TRBV5-1
TGTGCCAGCAGCCAGGGGGCTCGGGGCGAGACCCAGTACTTT	CASSQGARGETQYF	TRBJ2-5	TRBD1	-	TRBV25-1
TGTGCCAGCAGCGCTGGACAGGGGTGGCAGCCCCAGCATTTT	CASSAGQGWQPQHF	TRBJ1-5	TRBD1	-	TRBV9
TGTGCCAGCAGCTTAGAACCGAAAGGGGAGCAGTACTTC	CASSLEPKGEQYF	TRBJ2-7	-	-	TRBV7-6
TGTGCCATCAGTGCAGCACTCCAAGAGACCCAGTACTTC	CAISAALQETQYF	TRBJ2-5	-	-	TRBV10-3
TGTGCCAGCAGCGTATCCGGGAACTATGGCTACACCTTC	CASSVSGNYGYTF	TRBJ1-2	-	-	TRBV9
TGCGCCAGCAGCTTGGTGGGCGGGATCGGCGAGCAGTACTTC	CASSLVGGIGEQYF	TRBJ2-7	-	-	TRBV5-1
TGTGCCAGCAGCTTAGCTGGACTCGAACCAGACGGCTCCTACGAGCAGTACTTC	CASSLAGLEPDGSYEQYF	TRBJ2-7	-	-	TRBV7-8
TGTGCCAGCGTCTGGAACTGGAGCACTGAAGCTTTCTTT	CASVWNWSTEAFF	TRBJ1-1	-	-	TRBV2
TGTGCCAGCAGCTTAAACGTCGCCGAGCAGTTCTTC	CASSLNVAEQFF	TRBJ2-1	-	-	TRBV7-8
TGTGCCTGGAGTTCCGGGACAACATATTCACCCCTCCACTTT	CAWSSGTTYSPLHF	TRBJ1-6	-	many	TRBV30
TGCGCCAGCAGCCAAGGCGGGGGGGCAACAGATACGCAGTATTTT	CASSQGGGATDTQYF	TRBJ2-3	TRBD2	many	TRBV4-3
TGCAGTGCTAGAGACTCCCACTCCTACAATGAGCAGTTCTTC	CSARDSHSYNEQFF	TRBJ2-1	-	-	TRBV20-1
TGCAGTGCCACGGGTAAGGATTATAGCAATCAGCCCCAGCATTTT	CSATGKDYSNQPQHF	TRBJ1-5	-	-	TRBV20-1
TGTGCCAGCCAAGGGGATCCTAGCACAGATACGCAGTATTTT	CASQGDPSTDTQYF	TRBJ2-3	-	once	TRBV6-1
TGCGCCAGCAGTGAGTCCGTCGGCGAGCAGTACTTC	CASSESVGEQYF	TRBJ2-7	-	-	TRBV10-2
TGTGCCATCCGGGCCGGAGATACGCAGTATTTT	CAIRAGDTQYF	TRBJ2-3	-	-	TRBV10-3